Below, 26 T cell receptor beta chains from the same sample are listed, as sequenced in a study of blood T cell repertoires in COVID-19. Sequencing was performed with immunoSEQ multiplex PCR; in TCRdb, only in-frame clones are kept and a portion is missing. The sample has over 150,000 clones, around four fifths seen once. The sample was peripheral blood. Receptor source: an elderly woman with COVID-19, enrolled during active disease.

The CDR3 nucleotides read TGTGCCAGCAGCCCCAGGCAATCCTACGAGCAGTACTTC. As protein: CASSPRQSYEQYF. The chain is built from TRBV11-2 and TRBJ2-7; D gene ambiguous. The V gene lost 5 bases and the J gene lost 1 base, with 9 bases spanning the gap. The CDR3 is 13 amino acids. Germline CDR1 reads SGHAT; CDR2 reads FQNNGV.

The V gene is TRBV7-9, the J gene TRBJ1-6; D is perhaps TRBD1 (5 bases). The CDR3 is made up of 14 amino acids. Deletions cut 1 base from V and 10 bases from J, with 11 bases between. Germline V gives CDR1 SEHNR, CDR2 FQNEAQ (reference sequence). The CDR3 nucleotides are TGTGCCAGCAGCTTAGGTGGGGCAGGGTCACCCCTCCACTTT. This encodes CASSLGGAGSPLHF. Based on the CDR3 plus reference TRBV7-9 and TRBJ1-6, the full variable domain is DTGVSQNPRHKITKRGQNVTFRCDPISEHNRLYWYRQTLGQGPEFLTYFQNEAQLEKSRLLSDRFSAERPKGSFSTLEIQRTEQGDSAMYLCASSLGGAGSPLHFGNGTRLTVT.

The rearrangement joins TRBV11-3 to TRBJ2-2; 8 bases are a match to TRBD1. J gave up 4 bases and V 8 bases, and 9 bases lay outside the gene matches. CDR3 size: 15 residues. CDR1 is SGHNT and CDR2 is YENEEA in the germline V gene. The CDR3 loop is CASQPGQVTTGELFF. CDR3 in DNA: TGTGCCAGCCAACCGGGACAGGTTACCACCGGGGAGCTGTTTTTT.

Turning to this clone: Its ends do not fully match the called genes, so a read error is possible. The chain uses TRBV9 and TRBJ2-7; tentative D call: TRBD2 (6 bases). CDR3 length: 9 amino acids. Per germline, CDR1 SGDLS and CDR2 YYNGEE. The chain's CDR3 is CARDTRRGF. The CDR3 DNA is TGTGCCAGGGACACTAGGAGGGGCTTC.

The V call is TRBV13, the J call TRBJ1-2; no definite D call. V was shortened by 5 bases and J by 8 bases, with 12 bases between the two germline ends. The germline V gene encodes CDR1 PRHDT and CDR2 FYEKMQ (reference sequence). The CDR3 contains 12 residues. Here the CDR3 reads CASSERRAGYTF. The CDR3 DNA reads TGTGCCAGCAGCGAGAGGAGGGCGGGCTACACCTTC.

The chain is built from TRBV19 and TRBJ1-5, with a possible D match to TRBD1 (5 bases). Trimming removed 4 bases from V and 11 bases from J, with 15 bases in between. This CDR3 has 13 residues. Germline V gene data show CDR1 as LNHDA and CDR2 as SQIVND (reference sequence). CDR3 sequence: CASSTTGAMAQHF. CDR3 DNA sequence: TGTGCCAGTAGTACTACAGGAGCTATGGCCCAGCATTTT.

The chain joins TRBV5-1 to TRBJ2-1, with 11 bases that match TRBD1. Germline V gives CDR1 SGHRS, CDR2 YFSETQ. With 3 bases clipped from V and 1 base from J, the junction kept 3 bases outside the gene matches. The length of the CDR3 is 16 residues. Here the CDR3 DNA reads TGCGCCAGCAGCTCTGGACAGGGGGCTTCCTACAATGAGCAGTTCTTC. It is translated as CASSSGQGASYNEQFF.

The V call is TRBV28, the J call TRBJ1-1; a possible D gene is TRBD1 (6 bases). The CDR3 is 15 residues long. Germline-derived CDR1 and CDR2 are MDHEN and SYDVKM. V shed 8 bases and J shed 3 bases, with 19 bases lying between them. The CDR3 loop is CASETQGRGDTEAFF. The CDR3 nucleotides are TGTGCCAGCGAGACGCAGGGGCGTGGGGACACTGAAGCTTTCTTT.

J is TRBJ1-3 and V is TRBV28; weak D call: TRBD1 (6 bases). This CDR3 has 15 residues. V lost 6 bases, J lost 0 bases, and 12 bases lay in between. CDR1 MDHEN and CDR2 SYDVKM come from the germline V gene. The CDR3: CASSSGADSGNTIYF. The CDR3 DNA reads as TGTGCCAGCAGCTCAGGGGCTGACTCTGGAAACACCATATATTTT.

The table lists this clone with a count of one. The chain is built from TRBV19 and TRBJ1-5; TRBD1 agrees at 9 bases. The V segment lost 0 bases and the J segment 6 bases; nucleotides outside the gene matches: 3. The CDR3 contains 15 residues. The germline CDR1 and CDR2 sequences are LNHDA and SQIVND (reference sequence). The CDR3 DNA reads TGTGCCAGTAGTATAGACGGGACAGGGAGTCAGCCCCAGCATTTT. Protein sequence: CASSIDGTGSQPQHF.

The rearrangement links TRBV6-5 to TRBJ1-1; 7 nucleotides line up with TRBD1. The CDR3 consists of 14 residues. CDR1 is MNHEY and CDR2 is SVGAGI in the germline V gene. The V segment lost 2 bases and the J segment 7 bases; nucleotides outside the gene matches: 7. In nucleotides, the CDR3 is TGTGCCAGCAGTTACCGACAGGGAAGAGGTGAAGCTTTCTTT. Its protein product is CASSYRQGRGEAFF.

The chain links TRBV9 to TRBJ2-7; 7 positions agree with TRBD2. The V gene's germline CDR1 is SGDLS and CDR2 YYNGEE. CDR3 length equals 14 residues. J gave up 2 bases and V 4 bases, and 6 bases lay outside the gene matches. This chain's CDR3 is CASSLSGTTYEQYF. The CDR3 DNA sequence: TGTGCCAGCAGCTTAAGCGGGACCACCTACGAGCAGTACTTC.

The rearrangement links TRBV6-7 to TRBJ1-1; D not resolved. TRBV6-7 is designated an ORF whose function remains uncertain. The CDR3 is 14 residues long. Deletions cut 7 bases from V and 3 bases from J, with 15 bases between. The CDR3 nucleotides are TGTGCCAGCACATCCAGGATGGAGGACACTGAAGCTTTCTTT. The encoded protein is CASTSRMEDTEAFF.

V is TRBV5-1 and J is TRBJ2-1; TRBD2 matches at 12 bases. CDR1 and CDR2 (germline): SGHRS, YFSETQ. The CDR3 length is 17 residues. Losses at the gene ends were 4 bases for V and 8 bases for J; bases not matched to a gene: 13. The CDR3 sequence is CASSIRAGLAGRDEQFF. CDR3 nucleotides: TGCGCCAGCAGCATCCGTGCGGGACTAGCGGGTAGGGATGAGCAGTTCTTC.

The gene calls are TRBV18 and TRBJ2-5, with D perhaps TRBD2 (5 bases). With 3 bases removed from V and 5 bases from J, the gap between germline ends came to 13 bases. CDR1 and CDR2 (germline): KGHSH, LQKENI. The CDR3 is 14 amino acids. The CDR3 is CASSPTSGEETQYF. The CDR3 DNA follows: TGTGCCAGCTCACCTACGTCCGGGGAGGAGACCCAGTACTTC.

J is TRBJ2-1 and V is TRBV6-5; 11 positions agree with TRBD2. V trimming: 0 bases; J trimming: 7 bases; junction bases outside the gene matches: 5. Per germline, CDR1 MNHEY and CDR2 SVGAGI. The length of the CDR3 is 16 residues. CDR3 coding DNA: TGTGCCAGCAGTTACTCGGGACTAGCGGCGTCTAATGAGCAGTTCTTC. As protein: CASSYSGLAASNEQFF.

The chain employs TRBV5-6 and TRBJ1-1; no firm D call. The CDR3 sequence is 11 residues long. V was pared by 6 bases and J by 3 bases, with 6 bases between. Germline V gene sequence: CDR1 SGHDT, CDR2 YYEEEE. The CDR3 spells CASNRDTEAFF. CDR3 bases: TGTGCCAGCAATCGGGACACTGAAGCTTTCTTT.

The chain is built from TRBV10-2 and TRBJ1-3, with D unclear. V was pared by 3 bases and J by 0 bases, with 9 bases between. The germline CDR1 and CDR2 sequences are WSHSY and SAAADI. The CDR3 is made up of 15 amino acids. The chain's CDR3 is CASSEAVSSGNTIYF. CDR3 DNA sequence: TGCGCCAGCAGTGAAGCCGTAAGCTCTGGAAACACCATATATTTT.

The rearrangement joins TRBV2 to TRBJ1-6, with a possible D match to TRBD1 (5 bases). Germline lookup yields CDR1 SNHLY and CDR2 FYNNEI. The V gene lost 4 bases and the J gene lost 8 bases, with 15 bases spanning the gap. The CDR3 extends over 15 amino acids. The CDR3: CASSVGRGSDSPLHF. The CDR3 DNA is TGTGCCAGCAGTGTGGGGAGGGGCAGTGATTCACCCCTCCACTTT.

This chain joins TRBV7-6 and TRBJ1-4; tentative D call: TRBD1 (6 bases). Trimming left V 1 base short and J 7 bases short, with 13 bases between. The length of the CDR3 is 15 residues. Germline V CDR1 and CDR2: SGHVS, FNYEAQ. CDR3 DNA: TGTGCCAGCAGCTTAGTGGCAGGGGAAGGTGAAAAACTGTTTTTT. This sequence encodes CASSLVAGEGEKLFF.

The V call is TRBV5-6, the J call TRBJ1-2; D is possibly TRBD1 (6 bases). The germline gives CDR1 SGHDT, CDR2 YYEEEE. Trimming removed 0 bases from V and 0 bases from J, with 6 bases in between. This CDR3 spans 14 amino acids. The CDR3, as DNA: TGTGCCAGCAGCTTGGACAGGGCTAACTATGGCTACACCTTC. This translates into CASSLDRANYGYTF.

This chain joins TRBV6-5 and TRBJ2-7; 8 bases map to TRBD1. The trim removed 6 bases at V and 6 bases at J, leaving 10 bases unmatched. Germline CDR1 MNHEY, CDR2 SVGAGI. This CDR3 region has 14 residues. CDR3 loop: CASSDRTGLGEQYF. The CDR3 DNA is TGTGCCAGCAGCGATAGGACAGGGCTGGGCGAGCAGTACTTC.

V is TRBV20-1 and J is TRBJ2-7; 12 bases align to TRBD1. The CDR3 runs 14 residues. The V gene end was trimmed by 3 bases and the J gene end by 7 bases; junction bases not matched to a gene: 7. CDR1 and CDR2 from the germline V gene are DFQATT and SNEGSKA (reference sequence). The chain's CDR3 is CSASPGTGGREQYF. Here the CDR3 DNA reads TGCAGTGCTAGTCCCGGGACAGGGGGCCGTGAGCAGTACTTC.

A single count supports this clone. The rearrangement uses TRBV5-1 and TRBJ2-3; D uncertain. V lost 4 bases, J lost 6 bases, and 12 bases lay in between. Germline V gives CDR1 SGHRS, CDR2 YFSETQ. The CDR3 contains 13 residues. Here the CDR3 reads CASSGYSWDTQYF. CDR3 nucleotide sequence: TGCGCCAGCAGCGGTTACAGTTGGGATACGCAGTATTTT.

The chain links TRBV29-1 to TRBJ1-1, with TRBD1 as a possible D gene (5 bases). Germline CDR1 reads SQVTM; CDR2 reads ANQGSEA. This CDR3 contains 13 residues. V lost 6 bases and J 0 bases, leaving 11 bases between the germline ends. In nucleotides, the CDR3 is TGCAGCGTCCATGGGGCCATGAACACTGAAGCTTTCTTT. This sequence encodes CSVHGAMNTEAFF. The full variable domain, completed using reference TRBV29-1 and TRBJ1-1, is SAVISQKPSRDICQRGTSLTIQCQVDSQVTMMFWYRQQPGQSLTLIATANQGSEATYESGFVIDKFPISRPNLTFSTLTVSNMSPEDSSIYLCSVHGAMNTEAFFGQGTRLTVV.

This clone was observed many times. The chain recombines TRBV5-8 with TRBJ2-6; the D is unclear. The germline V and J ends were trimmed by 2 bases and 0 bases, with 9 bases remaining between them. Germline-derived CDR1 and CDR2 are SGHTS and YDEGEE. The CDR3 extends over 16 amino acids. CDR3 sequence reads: CASSFTQSSGANVLTF. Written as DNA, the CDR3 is TGTGCCAGCAGCTTTACACAGAGCTCTGGGGCCAACGTCCTGACTTTC. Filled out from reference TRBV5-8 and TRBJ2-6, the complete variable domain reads EAGVTQSPTHLIKTRGQQATLRCSPISGHTSVYWYQQALGLGLQFLLWYDEGEERNRGNFPPRFSGRQFPNYSSELNVNALELEDSALYLCASSFTQSSGANVLTFGAGSRLTVL.